The 21 T cell receptor beta chains presented below share a single source sample, sequenced in a study of shared clonotypes between healthy human individuals. Positively selected for CCR7, the CD45RO-negative cells used as naive CD8 cells excluded terminally differentiated effector memory CD45RA+ cells. Some clones are missing from TCRdb's copy, which holds only in-frame ones; the method was immunoSEQ multiplex PCR. This sample has about 2 million clones, with roughly 94% found just once. Sequencing was carried out using naive CD8+ T cells sorted from blood. The source of these receptors is a man aged 18 to 35 in good health.

The chain is built from TRBV28 and TRBJ1-4, with no clear D. Trimming stripped 3 bases from V and 0 bases from J, with 5 bases between. Per the germline V gene, CDR1 is MDHEN and CDR2 is SYDVKM. The CDR3 covers 14 residues. CDR3 sequence (DNA): TGTGCCAGCAGTTTTGCCTCAACTAATGAAAAACTGTTTTTT. This sequence encodes CASSFASTNEKLFF.

The V and J genes are TRBV6-1 and TRBJ2-7; TRBD1 might be the D (5 bases). V dropped 0 bases and J dropped 3 bases, with 12 bases sitting between them. CDR1 is MNHNS and CDR2 is SASEGT in the germline V gene. The CDR3 totals 15 residues. The CDR3 loop is CASSEALQGNYEQYF. The CDR3, as DNA: TGTGCCAGCAGTGAAGCGCTTCAGGGCAACTACGAGCAGTACTTC.

The gene calls are TRBV4-3 and TRBJ2-7, with a tentative D call TRBD1 (6 bases). The CDR3 sequence is 15 residues long. Trimming shortened V by 3 bases and J by 4 bases, and 16 bases separated the two germline ends. Germline CDR1 and CDR2: LGHNA and YSLEER. CDR3 sequence (DNA): TGCGCCAGCAGCCACGACAGGCAGGGTCGTTACGAGCAGTACTTC. It translates to CASSHDRQGRYEQYF.

The chain uses TRBV27 and TRBJ2-5; D is undetermined. Germline assignment: CDR1 MNHEY and CDR2 SMNVEV (reference sequence). There are 14 residues in the CDR3. The ends were cut back, 2 bases at V and 1 base at J, with 8 bases in the middle. CDR3 bases: TGTGCCAGCAGTTTAATGGGGTTCCAAGAGACCCAGTACTTC. Protein: CASSLMGFQETQYF.

The rearrangement joins TRBV7-9 to TRBJ2-6; D is uncertain. V lost 4 bases to trimming and J lost 2 bases, with 6 bases between them. CDR1 SEHNR and CDR2 FQNEAQ come from the germline V gene (reference sequence). CDR3 length equals 14 residues. CDR3 nucleotide sequence: TGTGCCAGCAGCTCTCCAACTGGGGCCAACGTCCTGACTTTC. This codes for CASSSPTGANVLTF.

The sample holds one count of this clone. Other DNA sequences in this specimen translate into the identical CDR3. In DNA, the CDR3 is TGTGCCAGCAGTTTAAGTAGCGGGGGGTACAATGAGCAGTTCTTC. This codes for CASSLSSGGYNEQFF. This chain links TRBV27 with TRBJ2-1; 10 nucleotides agree with TRBD2. CDR1 is MNHEY and CDR2 is SMNVEV in the germline V gene (reference sequence). V trimming: 2 bases; J trimming: 4 bases; junction bases outside the gene matches: 2. This CDR3 comprises 15 residues.

This clone was counted only a few times. The V call is TRBV27, the J call TRBJ1-5; 11 positions match TRBD1. Germline loops: CDR1 MNHEY, CDR2 SMNVEV (reference sequence). This CDR3 region has 13 residues. V dropped 7 bases and J dropped 6; count of bases not matched to a gene: 2. The CDR3, as DNA: TGTGCCAGCAAGGGACAGGGGGGTCAGCCCCAGCATTTT. It yields the protein CASKGQGGQPQHF.

The CDR3 reads CASSSSTLNTEAFF. The CDR3 DNA reads TGTGCCAGCAGCTCGTCGACTTTGAACACTGAAGCTTTCTTT. V and J are TRBV7-9 and TRBJ1-1; the D is unclear. The V end lost 4 bases, the J end lost 0 bases, and 9 bases lay between the germline ends. The CDR3 has 14 amino acids. The germline V gene has CDR1 SEHNR and CDR2 FQNEAQ (reference sequence).

The CDR3 sequence: CASGGAGGIYEQYF. The DNA of the CDR3 is TGTGCCAGCGGAGGGGCAGGGGGGATCTACGAGCAGTACTTC. This rearrangement joins TRBV27 to TRBJ2-7, with D possibly being TRBD1 (7 bases). The CDR3 covers 14 residues. The germline V and J ends were trimmed by 8 bases and 3 bases, with 17 bases remaining between them. The germline V gene has CDR1 MNHEY and CDR2 SMNVEV (reference sequence).

Note on this clone: Compared with germline, one end of the junction differs, possibly owing to a read error. The sample carries other DNA sequences with the same CDR3. The chain combines TRBV9 with TRBJ2-7; 10 nucleotides match TRBD2. This CDR3 is built from 14 residues. The germline CDR1 and CDR2 sequences are SGDLS and YYNGEE. The CDR3 is CASSVGLAAYEQYF. Written as DNA, the CDR3 is TGTGCCAGCAGTGTAGGACTAGCGGCCTACGAGCAGTACTTC.

V usage is TRBV28 and J usage is TRBJ2-7, with TRBD2 matching over 13 bases. Trimming took 2 bases from V and 4 from J; bases not matched to a gene: 11. The CDR3 spans 18 residues. Germline V lookup: CDR1 MDHEN, CDR2 SYDVKM. CDR3 DNA: TGTGCCAGCAGTTTAAGGGGACTAGCGGGGCCCTTTATGTACGAGCAGTACTTC. Residues: CASSLRGLAGPFMYEQYF. Based on the CDR3 plus reference TRBV28 and TRBJ2-7, the full variable domain is DVKVTQSSRYLVKRTGEKVFLECVQDMDHENMFWYRQDPGLGLRLIYFSYDVKMKEKGDIPEGYSVSREKKERFSLILESASTNQTSMYLCASSLRGLAGPFMYEQYFGPGTRLTVT.

The V call is TRBV11-2, the J call TRBJ2-7; perhaps TRBD1 as D (5 bases). Trimming took 0 bases from V and 3 from J, leaving 6 bases between them. Per germline, CDR1 SGHAT and CDR2 FQNNGV. The CDR3 is 13 amino acids. The chain's CDR3 is CASSLETDYEQYF. The CDR3 coding sequence is TGTGCCAGCAGCTTAGAGACAGACTACGAGCAGTACTTC.

J is TRBJ2-7 and V is TRBV27; 7 nucleotides match TRBD2. J was trimmed by 6 bases and V by 5 bases; bases with no gene match: 4. The CDR3 runs to 12 residues. CDR1 MNHEY and CDR2 SMNVEV come from the germline V gene (reference sequence). The CDR3 region has the DNA TGTGCCAGCAGTCGGGGGGTTGGCGAGCAGTACTTC. Its protein product is CASSRGVGEQYF.

The chain carries TRBV7-9 and TRBJ2-1, with no clear D. Germline-derived CDR1 and CDR2 are SEHNR and FQNEAQ (reference sequence). Deletions cut 3 bases from V and 8 bases from J, with 14 bases between. CDR3 length: 14 amino acids. The CDR3 coding sequence is TGTGCCAGCAGCTTGGTTCTAGTTCCCGATGAGCAGTTCTTC. Protein: CASSLVLVPDEQFF.

The V call is TRBV7-2, the J call TRBJ1-1; no definite D call. The length of the CDR3 is 16 residues. The germline gives CDR1 SGHTA, CDR2 FQGNSA. Trimming shortened V by 6 bases and J by 3 bases, and 20 bases separated the two germline ends. The CDR3 region has the DNA TGTGCCAGCAGTTACCTACTGAGGGAGGAGGACACTGAAGCTTTCTTT. As protein: CASSYLLREEDTEAFF.

The rearrangement uses TRBV7-2 and TRBJ2-7, with a tentative D call TRBD1 (5 bases). CDR1 SGHTA and CDR2 FQGNSA come from the germline V gene. This CDR3 has 15 residues. The ends were cut back, 5 bases at V and 4 bases at J, with 18 bases in the middle. CDR3 sequence reads: CASSPPRGGSYEQYF. DNA for the CDR3: TGTGCCAGCAGCCCCCCTAGGGGTGGGTCTTACGAGCAGTACTTC.

The chain combines TRBV11-2 with TRBJ2-1; a possible D gene is TRBD2 (7 bases). Germline V gives CDR1 SGHAT, CDR2 FQNNGV. V was trimmed by 7 bases and J by 3 bases, leaving 16 bases between them. The CDR3 contains 15 residues. The CDR3, as DNA: TGTGCCAGCAACCCACAGGGAGGGGGCTACAATGAGCAGTTCTTC. Translation gives CASNPQGGGYNEQFF.

The gene calls are TRBV7-8 and TRBJ1-2; D gene ambiguous. Germline V gene sequence: CDR1 SGHVS, CDR2 FQNEAQ. This CDR3 region has 15 residues. The V and J ends lost 1 base and 2 bases respectively, with 11 bases between them. CDR3 nucleotides: TGTGCCAGCAGCTTAGTGGACGGATCGAACTATGGCTACACCTTC. Translating it yields CASSLVDGSNYGYTF.

The rearrangement uses TRBV29-1 and TRBJ2-5; 10 bases fit TRBD1. The CDR3 length is 14 residues. Germline CDR1 is SQVTM and CDR2 is ANQGSEA. Unmatched junction bases numbered 7, after V lost 5 bases and J lost 4 bases. CDR3 DNA: TGCAGCGTTCTAGACAGGGGGCTAGGAGAGACCCAGTACTTC. It specifies CSVLDRGLGETQYF.

The chain links TRBV15 to TRBJ2-7; D perhaps matches TRBD1 (6 bases). Germline CDR1 LNHNV, CDR2 YYDKDF (reference sequence). The CDR3 is made up of 15 amino acids. The ends were cut back, 1 base at V and 0 bases at J, with 10 bases in the middle. The CDR3 loop is CATSRGGQSSYEQYF. CDR3 nucleotides: TGTGCCACCAGCAGAGGCGGACAGAGCTCCTACGAGCAGTACTTC.

The V call is TRBV5-6, the J call TRBJ2-7; either TRBD1 or TRBD2 may fit D (5 bases each). V was clipped by 3 bases and J by 3 bases, with 16 bases between them. Germline V gene sequence: CDR1 SGHDT, CDR2 YYEEEE. The length of the CDR3 is 15 residues. CDR3 nucleotides: TGTGCCAGCAGCTCGGGGACCGAGCCTTTCTACGAGCAGTACTTC. As protein: CASSSGTEPFYEQYF.